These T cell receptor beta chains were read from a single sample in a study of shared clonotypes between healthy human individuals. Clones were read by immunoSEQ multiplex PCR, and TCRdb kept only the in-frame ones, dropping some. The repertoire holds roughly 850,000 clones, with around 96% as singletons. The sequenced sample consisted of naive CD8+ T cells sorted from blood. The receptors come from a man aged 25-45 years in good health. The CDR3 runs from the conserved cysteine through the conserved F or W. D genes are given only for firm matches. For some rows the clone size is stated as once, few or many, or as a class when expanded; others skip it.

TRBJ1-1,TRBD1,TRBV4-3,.,TGCGCCAGCAGCCGTCGACAGGGACTGAACACTGAAGCTTTCTTT,CASSRRQGLNTEAFF
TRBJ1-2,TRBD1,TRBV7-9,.,TGTGCCAGCAGCTCTTCCGGGACAGGCTATGGCTACACCTTC,CASSSSGTGYGYTF
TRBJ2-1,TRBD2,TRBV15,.,TGTGCCACCAGCAGAGGGACTAGCGGGACCAGCCATGAGCAGTTCTTC,CATSRGTSGTSHEQFF
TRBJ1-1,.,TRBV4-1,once,TGCGCCAGCAGCCAAGATCGGGGTTACGGCACTGAAGCTTTCTTT,CASSQDRGYGTEAFF
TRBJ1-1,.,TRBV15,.,TGTGCCACCAGCAGAGATCGAGGGGCAGCCGAAGCTTTCTTT,CATSRDRGAAEAFF
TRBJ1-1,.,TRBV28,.,TGTGCCAGCAGTTTGCCAACCTCCGGGGCCGATGAAGCTTTCTTT,CASSLPTSGADEAFF
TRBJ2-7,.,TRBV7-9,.,TGTGCCAGCAGCTTAGTTGGTGACAGTTCCTACGAGCAGTACTTC,CASSLVGDSSYEQYF
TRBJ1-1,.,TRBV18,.,TGTGCCAGCTCACCACCGAATCCCCGGGGCACTGAAGCTTTCTTT,CASSPPNPRGTEAFF
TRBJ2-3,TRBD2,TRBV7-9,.,TGTGCCAGCAGCCCCCTTGGGACTAGCGGGAGGTGGGAAAATACGCAGTATTTT,CASSPLGTSGRWENTQYF
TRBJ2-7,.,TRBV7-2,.,TGTGCCAGCCTCATGACGGTGGGACCGTCCTACGAGCAGTACTTC,CASLMTVGPSYEQYF
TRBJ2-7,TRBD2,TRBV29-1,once,TGCAGCGTTGAAGATGCGTCTAGCGGGAGGGACTCCTACGAGCAGTACTTC,CSVEDASSGRDSYEQYF
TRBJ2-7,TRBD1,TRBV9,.,TGTGCCAGCAGCGCTAAACAGGGGGACACCTACGAGCAGTACTTC,CASSAKQGDTYEQYF
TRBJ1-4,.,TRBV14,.,TGTGCCAGCAGCCAAGGAAGGGCGGCTAATGAAAAACTGTTTTTT,CASSQGRAANEKLFF
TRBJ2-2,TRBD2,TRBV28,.,TGTGCCAGCAAAGGACAGCGAACTAGCGGGGGCGCTTCTTGGACCGGGGAGCTGTTTTTT,CASKGQRTSGGASWTGELFF
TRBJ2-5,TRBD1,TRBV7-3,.,TGTGCCAGCAGCTCGACAGGGGACCACCAAGAGACCCAGTACTTC,CASSSTGDHQETQYF
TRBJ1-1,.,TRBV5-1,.,TGCGCCAGCAGCTTCGGCCCCCAAGGTGGTCGCGCTGAAGCTTTCTTT,CASSFGPQGGRAEAFF
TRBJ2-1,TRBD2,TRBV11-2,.,TGTGCCAGCAGCCAGCCGGGACTAGGGCGGCGGGTCAATGAGCAGTTCTTC,CASSQPGLGRRVNEQFF
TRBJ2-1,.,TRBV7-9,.,TGTGCCAGCAGCCTCCGGACAGCAACCTACAATGAGCAGTTCTTC,CASSLRTATYNEQFF
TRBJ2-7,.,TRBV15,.,TGTGCCACCAGCAGAGCGGCCAGACTCTACGAGCAGTACTTC,CATSRAARLYEQYF
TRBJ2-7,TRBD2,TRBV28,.,TGTGCCAGCAGCACCCCTGGACTAGCGGGCTATCCAGAGCAGTACTTC,CASSTPGLAGYPEQYF
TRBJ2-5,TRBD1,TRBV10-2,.,TGCGCCAGCAGTGAATGGGGACAGGGGAGATGGCAAGAGACCCAGTACTTC,CASSEWGQGRWQETQYF
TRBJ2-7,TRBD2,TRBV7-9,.,TGTGCCAGCAGCTCGCCGACTGATAGCGGGACGTTTTTAGAGCAGTACTTC,CASSSPTDSGTFLEQYF
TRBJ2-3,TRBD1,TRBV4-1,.,TGCGCCAGCAGCCAAGTCGGCCGGGACAGGGACACAGATACGCAGTATTTT,CASSQVGRDRDTDTQYF
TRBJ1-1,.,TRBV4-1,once,TGCGCCAGCAGCCAAGTGGCCAACCTGAACACTGAAGCTTTCTTT,CASSQVANLNTEAFF
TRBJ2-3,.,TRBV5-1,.,TGCGCCAGCAGCGCGCGGTCTGGGGGCCGAGGGAGGGATACGCAGTATTTT,CASSARSGGRGRDTQYF
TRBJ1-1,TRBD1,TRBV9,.,TGTGCCAGCAGCGGGGCGGGACAGGGTGAAGCTTTCTTT,CASSGAGQGEAFF
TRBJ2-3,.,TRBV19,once,TGTGCCAGTAGTATAATGGGCCACACAGATACGCAGTATTTT,CASSIMGHTDTQYF
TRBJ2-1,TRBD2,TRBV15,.,TGTGCCACCCTTAGCGGGACTTACAATGAGCAGTTCTTC,CATLSGTYNEQFF
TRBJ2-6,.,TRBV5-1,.,TGCGCCAGCAGCTTGGTGCGGGGAGGGACAGGCACCTCTGGGGCCAACGTCCTGACTTTC,CASSLVRGGTGTSGANVLTF
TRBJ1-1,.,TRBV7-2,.,TGTGCCAGCAGCTTATACATGTACACTGAAGCTTTCTTT,CASSLYMYTEAFF
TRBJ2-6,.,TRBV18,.,TGTGCCAGCTCACCAGGGACTGGGGCCAACGTCCTGACTTTC,CASSPGTGANVLTF
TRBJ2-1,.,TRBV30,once,TGTGCCTGGAGTGTAGGGCAGGGGCAGAATGAGCAGTTCTTC,CAWSVGQGQNEQFF
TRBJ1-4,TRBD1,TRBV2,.,TGTGCCAGCAGTGAACAAAGACAGGGTAGGACAACTAATGAAAAACTGTTTTTT,CASSEQRQGRTTNEKLFF
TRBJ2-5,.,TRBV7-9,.,TGTGCCAGCAGCTTATCGGAGACCCAGTACTTC,CASSLSETQYF
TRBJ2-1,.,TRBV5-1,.,TGCGCCAGCAGCTTGCTAGACTCCTACAATGAGCAGTTCTTC,CASSLLDSYNEQFF
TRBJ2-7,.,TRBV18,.,TGTGCCAGCTCACCACCGTTAGGCAGTTACGAGCAGTACTTC,CASSPPLGSYEQYF
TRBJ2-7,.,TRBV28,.,TGTGCCAGCAGTCTCAAGTGGGAGAGGACCTACGAGCAGTACTTC,CASSLKWERTYEQYF
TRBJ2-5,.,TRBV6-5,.,TGTGCCAGCAGTTACGGCCCAGAAGAGACCCAGTACTTC,CASSYGPEETQYF
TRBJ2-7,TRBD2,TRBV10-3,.,TGTGCCATCAGTGTGCGGGGGTACGAGCAGTACTTC,CAISVRGYEQYF
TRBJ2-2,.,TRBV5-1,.,TGCGCCAGCAGCCCCCCGGGTAGCGGAGGCACCGGGGAGCTGTTTTTT,CASSPPGSGGTGELFF
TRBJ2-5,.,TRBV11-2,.,TGTGCCAGCAGCCCGAGGGGGGAGACCCAGTACTTC,CASSPRGETQYF
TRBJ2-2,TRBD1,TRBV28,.,TGTGCCAGCACCCAAGATACCGGGACAGGGAACACCGGGGAGCTGTTTTTT,CASTQDTGTGNTGELFF
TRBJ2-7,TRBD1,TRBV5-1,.,TGCGCCAGCAGCTTGAACTCTGACAGGGGATGGTACGAGCAGTACTTC,CASSLNSDRGWYEQYF
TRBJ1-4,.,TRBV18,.,TGTGCCAGCTCACCGGCCCTTTCTAATGAAAAACTGTTTTTT,CASSPALSNEKLFF
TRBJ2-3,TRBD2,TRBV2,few,TGTGCCAGCAGCCCCTTGGGTGGGACTAGCGGGAGCCCAGATACGCAGTATTTT,CASSPLGGTSGSPDTQYF
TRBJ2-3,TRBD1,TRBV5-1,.,TGCGCCAGCAGCTCAGACAGGGCGACAGATACGCAGTATTTT,CASSSDRATDTQYF
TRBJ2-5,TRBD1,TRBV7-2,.,TGTGCCAGCAGCTCGGGGGTCGGGACAGGGCGAGAGACCCAGTACTTC,CASSSGVGTGRETQYF
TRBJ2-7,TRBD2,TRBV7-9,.,TGTGCCAGCAGCCAACCCCTCGGACTAGCCCCAGCCTACGAGCAGTACTTC,CASSQPLGLAPAYEQYF
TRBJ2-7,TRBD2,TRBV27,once,TGTGCCAGCAGTCCTATTAGCGGGAGGGCCACTTACGAGCAGTACTTC,CASSPISGRATYEQYF
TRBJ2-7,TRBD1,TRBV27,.,TGTGCCAGCAGTTTATCGATACAGGGGACCTACGAGCAGTACTTC,CASSLSIQGTYEQYF
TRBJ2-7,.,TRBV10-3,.,TGTGCCATCAGTGATTTTGTATCCTACGAGCAGTACTTC,CAISDFVSYEQYF
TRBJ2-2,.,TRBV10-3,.,TGTGCCATCAGTGATAGGCTAGCGCACACCGGGGAGCTGTTTTTT,CAISDRLAHTGELFF
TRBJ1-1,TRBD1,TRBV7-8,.,TGTGCCAGCAGCACGAGGACAGGGGGAGTGAACACTGAAGCTTTCTTT,CASSTRTGGVNTEAFF
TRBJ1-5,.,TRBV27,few,TGTGCCAGCTCAAAGAATCAGCCCCAGCATTTT,CASSKNQPQHF
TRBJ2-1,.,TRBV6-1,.,TGTGCCAGCAGTGGTCACCGGGACGCCTTTTATGAGCAGTTCTTC,CASSGHRDAFYEQFF
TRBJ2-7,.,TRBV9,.,TGTGCCAGCAGCGTAGGTGGGTCGACTTCCTACGAGCAGTACTTC,CASSVGGSTSYEQYF
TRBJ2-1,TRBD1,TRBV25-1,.,TGTGCCAGCTCACGGACAGGGAAGATCAATGAGCAGTTCTTC,CASSRTGKINEQFF